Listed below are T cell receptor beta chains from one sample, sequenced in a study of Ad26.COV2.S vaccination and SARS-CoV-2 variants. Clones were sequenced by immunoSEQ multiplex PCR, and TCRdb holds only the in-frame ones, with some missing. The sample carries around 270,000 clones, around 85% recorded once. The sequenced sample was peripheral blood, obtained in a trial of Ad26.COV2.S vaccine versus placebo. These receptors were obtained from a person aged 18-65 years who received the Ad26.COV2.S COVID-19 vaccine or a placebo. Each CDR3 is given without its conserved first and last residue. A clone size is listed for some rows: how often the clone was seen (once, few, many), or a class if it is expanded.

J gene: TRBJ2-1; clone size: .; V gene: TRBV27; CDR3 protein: ASSLGDFPPNEQF
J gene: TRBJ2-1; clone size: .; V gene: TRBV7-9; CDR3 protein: ASSGQGNYNEQF
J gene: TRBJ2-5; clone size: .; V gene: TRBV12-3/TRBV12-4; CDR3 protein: ANRTGGGETQY
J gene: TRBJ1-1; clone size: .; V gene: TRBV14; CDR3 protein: ASSQDKGGPNTEAF
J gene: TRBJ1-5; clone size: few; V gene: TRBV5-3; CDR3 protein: ARPQGGQPQH
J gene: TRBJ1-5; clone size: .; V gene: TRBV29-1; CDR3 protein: SVEVAGATQPQH
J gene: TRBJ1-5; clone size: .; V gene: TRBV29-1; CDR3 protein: SVESGRLDQPQH
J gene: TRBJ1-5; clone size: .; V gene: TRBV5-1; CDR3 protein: ASSLDPNQPQH
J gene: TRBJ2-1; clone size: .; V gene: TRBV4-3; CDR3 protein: ASSDTGTYNEQF
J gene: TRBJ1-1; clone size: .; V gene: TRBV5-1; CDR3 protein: ASSRGLDTEAF
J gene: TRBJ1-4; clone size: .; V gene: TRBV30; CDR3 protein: AWKLRIPGEKLF
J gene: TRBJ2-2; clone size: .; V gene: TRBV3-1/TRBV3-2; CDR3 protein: ASSQDGAGYGELF
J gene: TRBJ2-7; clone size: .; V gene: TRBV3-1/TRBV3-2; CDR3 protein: ASSHSSYEQY
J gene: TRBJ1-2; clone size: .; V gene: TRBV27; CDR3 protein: ASSLNPGKADYT
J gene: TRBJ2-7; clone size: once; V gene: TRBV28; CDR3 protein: ASSLDGRNEQY
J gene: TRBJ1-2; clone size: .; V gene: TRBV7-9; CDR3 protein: ASSVGQYYGYT
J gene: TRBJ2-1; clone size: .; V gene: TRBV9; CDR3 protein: ASSANPTSGSYNEQF
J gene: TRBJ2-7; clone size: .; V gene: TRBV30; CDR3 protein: AWREKGAPLY
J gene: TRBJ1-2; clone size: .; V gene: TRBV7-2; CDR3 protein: ASSPGGARGYT
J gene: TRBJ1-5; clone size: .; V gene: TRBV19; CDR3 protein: ASSSRAGTGFNQPQH
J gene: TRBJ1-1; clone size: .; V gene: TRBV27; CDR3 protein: ASSSPGRKAF
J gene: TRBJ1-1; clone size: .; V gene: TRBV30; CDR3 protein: AWSEDRLAF
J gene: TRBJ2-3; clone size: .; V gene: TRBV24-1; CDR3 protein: ATLAQY
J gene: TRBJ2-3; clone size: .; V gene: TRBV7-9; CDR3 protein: ASSFSGPTDTQY
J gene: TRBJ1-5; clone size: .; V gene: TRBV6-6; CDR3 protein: ASSYVDNQPQH
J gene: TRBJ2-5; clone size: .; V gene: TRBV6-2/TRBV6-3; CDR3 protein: ASSYQETQY
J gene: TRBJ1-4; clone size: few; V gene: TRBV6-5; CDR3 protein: ASRIGRQGLF
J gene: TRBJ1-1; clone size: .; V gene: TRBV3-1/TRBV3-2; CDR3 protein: ASSQVGGYGF
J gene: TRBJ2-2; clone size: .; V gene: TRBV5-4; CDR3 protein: ASLTSTSRRELF
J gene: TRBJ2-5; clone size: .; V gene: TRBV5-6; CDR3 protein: ASSFGLAGKKLGETQY
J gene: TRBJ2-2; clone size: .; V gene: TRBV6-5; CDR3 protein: ASLYPGTGELF
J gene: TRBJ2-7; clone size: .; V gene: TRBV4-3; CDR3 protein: ASSQAEPGSYEQY
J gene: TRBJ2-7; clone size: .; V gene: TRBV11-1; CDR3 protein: ASSLALRAGEQY
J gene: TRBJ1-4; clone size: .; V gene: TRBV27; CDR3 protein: ASSVQGGPNEKLF
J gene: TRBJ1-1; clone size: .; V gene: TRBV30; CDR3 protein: AWRTGLGRNTEAF
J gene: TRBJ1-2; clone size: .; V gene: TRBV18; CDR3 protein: ASSSQGTNGYT
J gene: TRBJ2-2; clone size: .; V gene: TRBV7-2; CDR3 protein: ASSSEQGTGELF
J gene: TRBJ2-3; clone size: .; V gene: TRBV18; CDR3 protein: ASSPQGKDTQY
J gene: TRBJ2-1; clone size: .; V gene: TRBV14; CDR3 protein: ASSQGNTNEQF
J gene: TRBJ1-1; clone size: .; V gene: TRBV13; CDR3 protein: ASSLAPGQANTEAF
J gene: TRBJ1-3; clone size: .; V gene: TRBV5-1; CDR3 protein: ASKSGTGTGNTIY
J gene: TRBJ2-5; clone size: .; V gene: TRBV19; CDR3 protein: ASRLTSSETQY
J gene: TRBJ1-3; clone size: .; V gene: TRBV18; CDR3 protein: ASSPFDMDGNTIY
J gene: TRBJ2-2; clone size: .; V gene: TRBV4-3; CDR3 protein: ASSQDRGPSGELF
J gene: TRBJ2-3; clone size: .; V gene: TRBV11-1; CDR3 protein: ASSKNGGTDTQY
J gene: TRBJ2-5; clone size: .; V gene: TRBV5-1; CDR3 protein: ASRRRDRGLETQY
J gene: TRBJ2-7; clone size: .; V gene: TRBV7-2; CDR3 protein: ASSFDRGLSYEQY
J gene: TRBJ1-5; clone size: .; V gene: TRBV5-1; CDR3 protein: ASSLGDRGNQPQH
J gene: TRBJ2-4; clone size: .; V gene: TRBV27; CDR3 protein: ASSPRLAGDEVAKNIQY
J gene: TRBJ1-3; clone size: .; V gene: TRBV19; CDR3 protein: ASSFPGVSGNTIY
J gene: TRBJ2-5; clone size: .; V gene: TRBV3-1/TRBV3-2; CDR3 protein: ASSPRDREETQY
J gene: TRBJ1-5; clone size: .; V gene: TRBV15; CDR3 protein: ATSRGQGGNPQH
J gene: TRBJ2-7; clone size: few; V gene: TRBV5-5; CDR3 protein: ASSPSGTASYEQY
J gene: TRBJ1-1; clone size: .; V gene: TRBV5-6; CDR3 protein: ASSFGGTAEAF
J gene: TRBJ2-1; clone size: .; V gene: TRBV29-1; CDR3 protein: SVTSPQEQF
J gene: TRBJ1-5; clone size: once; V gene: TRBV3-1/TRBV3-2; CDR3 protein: ASSQDQHGSNQPQH